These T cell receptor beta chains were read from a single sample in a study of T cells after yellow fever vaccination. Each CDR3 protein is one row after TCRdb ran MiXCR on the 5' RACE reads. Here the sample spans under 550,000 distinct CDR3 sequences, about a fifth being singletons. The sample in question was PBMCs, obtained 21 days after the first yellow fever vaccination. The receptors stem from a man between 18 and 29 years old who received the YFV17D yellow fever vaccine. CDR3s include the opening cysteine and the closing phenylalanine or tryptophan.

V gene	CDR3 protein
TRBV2	CASSQGRVSTGELFF
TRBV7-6	CASSLDVTDTQYF
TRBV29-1	CSALGDIQETQYF
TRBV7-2	CASSLDRAAYNEQFF
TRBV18	CASSPPSGGYYEQYF
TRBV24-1	CATSDLLAGQETQYF
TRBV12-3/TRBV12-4	CASSHGDREATEAFF
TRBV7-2	CASSSLGQSTDTQYF
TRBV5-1	CASSLGVGAYEQYF
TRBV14	CASSQDGLAPSTNEQFF
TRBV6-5	CASSYMGGSYGYTF
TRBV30	CAWEPGTNQPQHF
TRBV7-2	CASRTAGVSYNEQFF
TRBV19	CASSTLDRALVNTEAFF
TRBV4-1	CASSPRHISNQPQHF
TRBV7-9	CASSHRGLYEQYF
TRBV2	CASRGVSGEQYF
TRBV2	CASIQWTEAFF
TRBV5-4	CASRGGWGTEAFF
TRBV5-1	CASSLVSPKGFTGELFF
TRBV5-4	CASSLVGQGSYEQYF
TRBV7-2	CASSLVTAPYEQYF
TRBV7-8	CASSLAGLAETQYF
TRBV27	CASFNRFGGYTF
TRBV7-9	CASSLAWGTPAGNTIYF
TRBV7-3	CASSMEGGLTQYF
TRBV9	CASSVYGTKSSYEQYF
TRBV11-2	CASSGGYSYNEQFF
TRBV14	CASSRGLDRGYTF
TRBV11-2	CASSPIGSGGTDTQYF
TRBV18	CASSPPYGAGYTEAFF
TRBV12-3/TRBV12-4	CASSSQGSGANVLTF
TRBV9	CASSVAGGPETQYF
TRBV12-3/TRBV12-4	CASTGDAETQYF
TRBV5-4	CASSVDYYEAFF
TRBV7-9	CASSDTADNQPQHF
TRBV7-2	CASSRAQWETNTGELFF
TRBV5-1	CASTPRGGGFSYNEQFF
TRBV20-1	CSAPLWETAAYEQYF
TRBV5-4	CASSIYPNYGYTF
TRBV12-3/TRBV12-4	CASSTGGRRTQYF
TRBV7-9	CASSLVPSSESGELFF
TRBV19	CASSSNRENSPLHF
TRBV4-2	CASSQGEGGVADTQYF
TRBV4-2	CASSQDLSLGKTQYF
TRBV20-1	CSASRGEVVAF
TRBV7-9	CASSLYGGSGANVLTF
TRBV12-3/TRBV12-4	CASSVDRAPGNYGYTF
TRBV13	CASSLRTGLVNEQFF
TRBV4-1	CASSQVGSETQYF
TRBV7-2	CASSFALSGQETQYF